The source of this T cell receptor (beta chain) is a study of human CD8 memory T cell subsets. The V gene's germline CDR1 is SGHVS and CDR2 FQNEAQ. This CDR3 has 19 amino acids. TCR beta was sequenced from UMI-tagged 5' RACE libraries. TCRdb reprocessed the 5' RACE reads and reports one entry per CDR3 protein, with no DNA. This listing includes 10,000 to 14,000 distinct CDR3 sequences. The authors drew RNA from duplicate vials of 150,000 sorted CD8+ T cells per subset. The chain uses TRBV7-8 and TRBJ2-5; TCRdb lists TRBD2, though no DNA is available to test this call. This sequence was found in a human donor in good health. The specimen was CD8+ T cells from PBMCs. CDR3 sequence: CASSLDAETGLATQETQYF.